The clone carrying this T cell receptor (beta chain) has just one count. This entry is derived from a study of neoadjuvant anti-PD-1 for oral cavity cancer. With V trimmed by 5 bases and J by 6 bases, 6 bases remained unmatched. The CDR3 runs 12 residues. In germline, CDR1 is GTSNPN, CDR2 SVGIG (reference sequence). Regarding time point: after neoadjuvant nivolumab, at surgical resection. These newly diagnosed stage II-IVA oral cavity squamous cell carcinoma patients had no prior systemic or radiation treatment. Measured with immunoSEQ multiplex PCR; TCRdb has only the in-frame clones, and not every one. The table records tens of thousands of clones, more than 35% of them present only once.

This sample comprised tumor tissue, obtained after nivolumab (anti-PD-1) treatment. The clonotype was recovered from a person between 40 and 79 years old with oral cavity squamous cell carcinoma. J is TRBJ1-2 and V is TRBV30; 7 nucleotides align to TRBD1. The CDR3 region is CAWFEGANGYTF. The CDR3 DNA reads TGTGCCTGGTTTGAGGGGGCAAATGGCTACACCTTC. The whole variable domain, remainder taken from reference TRBV30 and TRBJ1-2, is SQTIHQWPATLVQPVGSPLSLECTVEGTSNPNLYWYRQAAGRGLQLLFYSVGIGQISSEVPQNLSASRPQDRQFILSSKKLLLSDSGFYLCAWFEGANGYTFGSGTRLTVV.